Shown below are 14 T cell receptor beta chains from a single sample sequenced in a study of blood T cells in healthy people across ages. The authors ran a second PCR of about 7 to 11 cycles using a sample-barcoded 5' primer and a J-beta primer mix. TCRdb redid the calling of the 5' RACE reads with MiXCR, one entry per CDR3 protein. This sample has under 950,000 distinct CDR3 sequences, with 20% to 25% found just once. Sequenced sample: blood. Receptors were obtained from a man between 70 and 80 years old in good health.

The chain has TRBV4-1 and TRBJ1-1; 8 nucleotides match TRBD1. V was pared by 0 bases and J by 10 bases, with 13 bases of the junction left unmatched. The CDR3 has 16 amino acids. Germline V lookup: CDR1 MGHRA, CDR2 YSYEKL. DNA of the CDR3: TGCGCCAGCAGCCAAGATCGGGCAGGGGGCGCGTCAGGAGCTTTCTTT. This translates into CASSQDRAGGASGAFF.

The CDR3 here is CAISESTGGTEAFF. The CDR3 DNA follows: TGTGCCATCAGTGAGTCGACCGGGGGCACTGAAGCTTTCTTT. The rearrangement uses TRBV10-3 and TRBJ1-1; D possibly corresponds to TRBD1 (5 bases). V lost 0 bases and J 4 bases, leaving 9 bases between the germline ends. Per germline, CDR1 ENHRY and CDR2 SYGVKD. The CDR3 sequence is 14 residues long.

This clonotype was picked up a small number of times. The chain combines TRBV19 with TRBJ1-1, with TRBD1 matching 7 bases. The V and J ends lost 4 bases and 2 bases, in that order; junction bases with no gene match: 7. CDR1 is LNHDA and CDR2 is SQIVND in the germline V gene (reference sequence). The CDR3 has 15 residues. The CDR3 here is CASSSMGQSNTEAFF. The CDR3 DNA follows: TGTGCCAGTAGTAGCATGGGACAGTCAAACACTGAAGCTTTCTTT.

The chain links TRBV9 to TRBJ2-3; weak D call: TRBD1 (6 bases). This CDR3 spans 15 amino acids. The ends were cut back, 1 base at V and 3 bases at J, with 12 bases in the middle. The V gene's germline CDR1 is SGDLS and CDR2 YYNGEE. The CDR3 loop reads CASSVTGHSTDTQYF. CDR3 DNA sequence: TGTGCCAGCAGCGTAACGGGACATTCGACAGATACGCAGTATTTT.

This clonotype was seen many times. Here the CDR3 DNA reads TGTGCCAGCAGCTTAATCACTGAAGCTTTCTTT. Residues: CASSLITEAFF. This chain connects TRBV7-9 to TRBJ1-1; D unclear. The germline CDR1 and CDR2 sequences are SEHNR and FQNEAQ (reference sequence). The CDR3 has 11 residues. Trimming left V 2 bases short and J 4 bases short, with 2 bases between.

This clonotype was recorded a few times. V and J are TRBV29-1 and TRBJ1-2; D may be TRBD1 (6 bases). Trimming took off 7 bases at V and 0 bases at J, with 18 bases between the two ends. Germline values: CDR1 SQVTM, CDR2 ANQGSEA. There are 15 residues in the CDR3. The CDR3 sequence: CSALGTTSTNYGYTF. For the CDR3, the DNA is TGCAGCGCCCTGGGGACAACGTCTACTAACTATGGCTACACCTTC.

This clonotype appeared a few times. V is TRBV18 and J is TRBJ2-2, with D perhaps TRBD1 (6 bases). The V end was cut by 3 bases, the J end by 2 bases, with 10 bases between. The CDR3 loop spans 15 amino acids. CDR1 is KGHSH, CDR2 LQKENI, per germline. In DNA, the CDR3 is TGTGCCAGCTCACCTAGGACAGCTAACACCGGGGAGCTGTTTTTT. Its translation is CASSPRTANTGELFF.

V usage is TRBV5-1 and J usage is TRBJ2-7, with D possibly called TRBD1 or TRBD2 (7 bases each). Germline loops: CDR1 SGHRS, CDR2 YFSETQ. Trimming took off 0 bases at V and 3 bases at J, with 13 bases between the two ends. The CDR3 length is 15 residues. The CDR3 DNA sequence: TGCGCCAGCAGCTTGGATCAGGGGGGGGTCTACGAGCAGTACTTC. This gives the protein CASSLDQGGVYEQYF.

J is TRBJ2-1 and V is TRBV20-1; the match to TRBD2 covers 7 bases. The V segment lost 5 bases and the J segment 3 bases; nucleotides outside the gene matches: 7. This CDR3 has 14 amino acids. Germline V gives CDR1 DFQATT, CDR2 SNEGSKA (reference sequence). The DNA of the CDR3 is TGCAGTGCTCAGAGCGGGACCCACTACAATGAGCAGTTCTTC. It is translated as CSAQSGTHYNEQFF.

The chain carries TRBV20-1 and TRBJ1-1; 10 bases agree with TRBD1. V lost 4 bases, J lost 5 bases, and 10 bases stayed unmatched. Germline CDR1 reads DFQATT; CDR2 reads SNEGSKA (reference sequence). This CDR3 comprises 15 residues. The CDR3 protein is CSAILIGQGGTEAFF. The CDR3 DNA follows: TGCAGTGCTATTTTAATTGGACAGGGGGGAACTGAAGCTTTCTTT.

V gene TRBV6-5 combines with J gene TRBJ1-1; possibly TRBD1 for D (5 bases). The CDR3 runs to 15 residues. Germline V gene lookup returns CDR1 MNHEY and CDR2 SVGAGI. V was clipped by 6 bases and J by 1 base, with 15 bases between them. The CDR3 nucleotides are TGTGCCAGCAGGCCGGACGGAGGGACGAACACTGAAGCTTTCTTT. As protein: CASRPDGGTNTEAFF.

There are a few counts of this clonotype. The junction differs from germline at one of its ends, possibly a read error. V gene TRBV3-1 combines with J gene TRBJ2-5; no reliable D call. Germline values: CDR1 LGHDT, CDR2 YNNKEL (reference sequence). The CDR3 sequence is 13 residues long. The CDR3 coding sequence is TGTGCCAGCAACCAAAATATCCAAGAGACCCAGTACTTC. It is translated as CASNQNIQETQYF.

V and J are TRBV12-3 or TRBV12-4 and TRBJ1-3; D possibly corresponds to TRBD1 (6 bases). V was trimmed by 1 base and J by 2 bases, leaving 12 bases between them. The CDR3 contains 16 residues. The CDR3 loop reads CASSLGYPGAGNTIYF. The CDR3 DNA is TGTGCCAGCAGTTTAGGGTATCCAGGGGCTGGAAACACCATATATTTT.

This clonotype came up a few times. The CDR3 loop is CATSGGPSGANVLTF. CDR3 DNA: TGTGCCACAAGCGGGGGCCCCTCTGGGGCCAACGTCCTGACTTTC. The chain is built from TRBV10-3 and TRBJ2-6; 8 bases line up with TRBD2. Per the germline V gene, CDR1 is ENHRY and CDR2 is SYGVKD. V shed 10 bases and J 0 bases; nucleotides not matched to a gene: 5. This CDR3 comprises 15 residues.